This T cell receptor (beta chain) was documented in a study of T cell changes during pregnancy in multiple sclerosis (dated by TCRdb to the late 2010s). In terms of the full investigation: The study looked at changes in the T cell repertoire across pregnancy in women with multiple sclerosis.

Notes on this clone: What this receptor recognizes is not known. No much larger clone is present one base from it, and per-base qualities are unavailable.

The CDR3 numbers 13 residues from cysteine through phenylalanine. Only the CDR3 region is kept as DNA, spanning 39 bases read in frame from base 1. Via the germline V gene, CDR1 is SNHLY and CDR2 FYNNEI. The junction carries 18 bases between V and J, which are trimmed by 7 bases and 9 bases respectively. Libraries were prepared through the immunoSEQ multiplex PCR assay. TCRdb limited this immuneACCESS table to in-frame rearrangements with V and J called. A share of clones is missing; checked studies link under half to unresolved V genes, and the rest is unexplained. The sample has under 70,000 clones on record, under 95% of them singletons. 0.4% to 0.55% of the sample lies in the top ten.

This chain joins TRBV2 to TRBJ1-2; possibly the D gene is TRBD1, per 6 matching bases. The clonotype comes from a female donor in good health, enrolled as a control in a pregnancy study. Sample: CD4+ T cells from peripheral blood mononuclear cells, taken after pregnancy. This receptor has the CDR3 CASTQEGGSSYTF. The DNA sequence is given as TGTGCCAGCACTCAAGAAGGGGGTTCGAGCTACACCTTC.